The clone carrying this T cell receptor beta chain was detected a few times. This sample is part of a study of blood T cell repertoires in COVID-19. CDR3 size: 15 residues. Looked up from germline, CDR1 is MGHRA and CDR2 is YSYEKL. V lost 0 bases and J lost 2; bases outside the gene matches: 3. Authors' data handling: Reference gene primers were amplified, and this amplification served to estimate nucleated cell counts. This table comes from immunoSEQ multiplex PCR, and its TCRdb copy is limited to in-frame clones, with some not included. That table is the source of V, J and clone size, and D and trimming were worked out from the DNA. The data hold around 400,000 clones, with around 92% observed a single time.

The specimen was peripheral blood. The rearrangement links TRBV4-1 to TRBJ2-7, with 8 bases aligning to TRBD2. This sequence was found in a man aged 40-49 years with acute or convalescent COVID-19. CDR3 in amino acids: CASSQDSGGPYEQYF. The DNA of the CDR3 is TGCGCCAGCAGCCAAGATTCGGGGGGGCCCTACGAGCAGTACTTC.